This TCR beta chain was sequenced for a study of shared clonotypes between healthy human individuals. The CDR3 totals 11 residues. V lost 4 bases, J lost 14 bases, and 9 bases lay in between. CDR1 is MDHEN and CDR2 is SYDVKM in the germline V gene. Study observations and caveats: A limitation of the genetic and exposure-history diversity represented arose from few donors.

On this clone: Its antigen is not identified.

This table comes from immunoSEQ multiplex PCR, and its TCRdb copy is limited to in-frame clones, with some not included. Altogether a few million clones are present, 90% to 95% being singletons, with the ten largest covering over 0.12%. V is TRBV28 and J is TRBJ1-6, with unresolved D. The clonotype comes from a man younger than 30 in good health. The sequenced sample was naive CD4+ T cells sorted from blood. Sample subset: CD45RA+ positively selected. CDR3 nucleotide sequence: TGTGCCAGCAGTTGGAGTCGGTCCCTCCACTTT. This gives the protein CASSWSRSLHF.